The 28 T cell receptor beta chains reported below all come from one sample, sequenced in a study of radiation and T cells in renal cell carcinoma. The protocol was immunoSEQ multiplex PCR, while the TCRdb copy is restricted to in-frame clones and leaves out a portion. The profile covers about 150,000 clones, with approximately 86% appearing a single time and less than 20% taken by the ten largest. Indicated time point: blood 4 weeks post-SBRT, at nephrectomy. Treatment defined: 15 Gy SBRT to primary tumor, nephrectomy 4 weeks later. Sequencing used blood, obtained from a patient whose treatment included radiotherapy and nephrectomy. The receptor source for this set is a woman aged 50 to 65 with renal cell carcinoma.

This chain joins TRBV5-6 and TRBJ2-7, with 14 nucleotides matching TRBD2. Trimming removed 4 bases from V and 4 bases from J; junction bases left unmatched: 4. CDR3 length: 15 amino acids. In germline, CDR1 is SGHDT, CDR2 YYEEEE. The CDR3 sequence is CASSQGTSGGYEQYF. CDR3 DNA: TGTGCCAGCAGCCAGGGGACTAGCGGGGGTTACGAGCAGTACTTC.

This chain links TRBV19 with TRBJ1-5, with TRBD1 as a possible D gene (6 bases). CDR1 and CDR2 from the germline V gene are LNHDA and SQIVND (reference sequence). The CDR3 is made up of 12 amino acids. With 8 bases removed from V and 7 bases from J, the gap between germline ends came to 12 bases. The CDR3 sequence is CASQSGGQPQHF. CDR3 coding DNA: TGTGCCAGTCAATCGGGGGGCCAGCCCCAGCATTTT.

This chain uses TRBV28 with TRBJ1-2, with D unclear. The CDR3 has 15 amino acids. Trimming shortened V by 6 bases and J by 4 bases, and 18 bases separated the two germline ends. The germline V gene has CDR1 MDHEN and CDR2 SYDVKM. The chain's CDR3 is CASRSLSASTYGYTF. CDR3 nucleotide sequence: TGTGCCAGCAGATCGTTGTCAGCATCGACCTATGGCTACACCTTC.

The CDR3 loop is CASSPGGRGEQYF. In DNA, the CDR3 is TGTGCCAGCAGCCCGGGGGGGCGCGGCGAGCAGTACTTC. This chain connects TRBV14 to TRBJ2-7; TRBD2 agrees at 8 bases. J was trimmed by 6 bases and V by 4 bases; bases with no gene match: 5. Germline CDR1 and CDR2: SGHDN and FVKESK. The CDR3 consists of 13 residues.

This chain joins TRBV5-5 and TRBJ1-1, with D unclear. Trimming left V 0 bases short and J 3 bases short, with 15 bases between. CDR1 is SGHKS and CDR2 is YYEKEE in the germline V gene (reference sequence). CDR3 length equals 16 residues. The CDR3 loop reads CASSLADMVADTEAFF. Written as DNA, the CDR3 is TGTGCCAGCAGCTTGGCTGATATGGTCGCGGACACTGAAGCTTTCTTT.

This clone was counted only a few times. Here the CDR3 DNA reads TGTGCCAGCAGCACCCGGGACCTCCATGCGGAGACCCAGTACTTC. Protein: CASSTRDLHAETQYF. The chain combines TRBV9 with TRBJ2-5; D may match TRBD1 or TRBD2 (5 bases each). There are 15 residues in the CDR3. V was trimmed by 4 bases and J by 5 bases, leaving 18 bases between them. The germline V gene encodes CDR1 SGDLS and CDR2 YYNGEE. Full variable domain (remainder filled in from reference TRBV9 and TRBJ2-5): DSGVTQTPKHLITATGQRVTLRCSPRSGDLSVYWYQQSLDQGLQFLIQYYNGEERAKGNILERFSAQQFPDLHSELNLSSLELGDSALYFCASSTRDLHAETQYFGPGTRLLVL.

This chain links TRBV2 with TRBJ2-1, with 10 bases matching TRBD1. Germline trimming cut 7 bases from V and 4 bases from J; bases unmatched to any gene: 16. The CDR3 extends over 18 amino acids. Germline assignment: CDR1 SNHLY and CDR2 FYNNEI. The CDR3 is CASKTGGGFLVLYNEQFF. Written as DNA, the CDR3 is TGTGCCAGCAAGACAGGGGGCGGCTTTCTCGTTTTGTACAATGAGCAGTTCTTC. Looking up the rest from reference TRBV2 and TRBJ2-1 gives the full variable domain: EPEVTQTPSHQVTQMGQEVILRCVPISNHLYFYWYRQILGQKVEFLVSFYNNEISEKSEIFDDQFSVERPDGSNFTLKIRSTKLEDSAMYFCASKTGGGFLVLYNEQFFGPGTRLTVL.

This clone was seen only a few times. The identical CDR3 is also encoded by other nucleotide sequences in the sample. The chain uses TRBV5-1 and TRBJ2-3; D gene unclear. V lost 0 bases to trimming and J lost 3 bases, with 8 bases between them. CDR1 SGHRS and CDR2 YFSETQ come from the germline V gene. The CDR3 runs 14 residues. CDR3 sequence (DNA): TGCGCCAGCAGCTTGGATTCCCCGACAGATACGCAGTATTTT. Translated: CASSLDSPTDTQYF.

This clone was observed many times. V gene TRBV5-1 combines with J gene TRBJ1-1; perhaps TRBD1 as D (6 bases). The V gene lost 3 bases and the J gene lost 4 bases, with 16 bases spanning the gap. This CDR3 region has 15 residues. CDR1 is SGHRS and CDR2 is YFSETQ in the germline V gene. The CDR3 sequence is CASSSGTIGGTEAFF. CDR3 DNA: TGCGCCAGCAGCTCGGGGACAATCGGGGGCACTGAAGCTTTCTTT.

This rearrangement joins TRBV7-9 to TRBJ1-6; the D gene is possibly TRBD1 (5 bases). Trimming removed 6 bases from V and 9 bases from J, with 21 bases in between. This CDR3 region has 16 residues. Looked up from germline, CDR1 is SEHNR and CDR2 is FQNEAQ (reference sequence). CDR3 sequence (DNA): TGTGCCAGCAGACTCCGGAGGGTGCAGGGAAGTTCACCCCTCCACTTT. Encoded protein: CASRLRRVQGSSPLHF.

This clone showed up just once. This chain joins TRBV6-6 and TRBJ2-7; 7 bases line up with TRBD2. V lost 5 bases and J lost 4; bases outside the gene matches: 5. The length of the CDR3 is 13 residues. Germline V gene sequence: CDR1 MNHNY, CDR2 SVGAGI (reference sequence). The CDR3 nucleotides are TGTGCCAGCAGTATGCTAGCGGTATACGAGCAGTACTTC. Translating gives CASSMLAVYEQYF.

The chain has TRBV28 and TRBJ2-2, with D perhaps matching TRBD1 (6 bases). V was pared by 3 bases and J by 8 bases, with 16 bases between. Germline V gives CDR1 MDHEN, CDR2 SYDVKM. The CDR3 loop spans 15 amino acids. CDR3 coding DNA: TGTGCCAGCAGTTTGGACTTTCATGGGACAGGGGAGCTGTTTTTT. Residues: CASSLDFHGTGELFF.

V gene TRBV10-2 combines with J gene TRBJ2-2, with D possibly being TRBD1 (5 bases). The CDR3 covers 13 residues. Germline V gives CDR1 WSHSY, CDR2 SAAADI. V lost 9 bases and J 2 bases, leaving 10 bases between the germline ends. DNA of the CDR3: TGCGCCAGTACTGGACAAAACACCGGGGAGCTGTTTTTT. Translated, it gives CASTGQNTGELFF.

This clone showed up just once. The chain combines TRBV10-3 with TRBJ1-2; no clear D. V was shortened by 3 bases and J by 7 bases, with 12 bases between the two germline ends. Germline V gives CDR1 ENHRY, CDR2 SYGVKD. The CDR3 extends over 13 amino acids. CDR3 in DNA: TGTGCCATCAGTGAATCTCTATCGGGTGGCTACACCTTC. This encodes CAISESLSGGYTF.

This clone came up once. The chain links TRBV7-2 to TRBJ2-5; 7 nucleotides align to TRBD1. The CDR3 is 16 residues long. V shed 0 bases and J 1 base; nucleotides not matched to a gene: 5. Germline lookup yields CDR1 SGHTA and CDR2 FQGNSA. CDR3 protein: CASSLAKGTAQETQYF. The CDR3 DNA reads TGTGCCAGCAGCTTAGCGAAAGGGACAGCCCAAGAGACCCAGTACTTC.

The J gene is TRBJ1-2, the V gene TRBV10-1; 8 nucleotides align to TRBD1. The CDR3 covers 15 residues. The V gene end was trimmed by 10 bases and the J gene end by 3 bases; junction bases not matched to a gene: 13. Germline loops: CDR1 WNHNN, CDR2 SYGVQD (reference sequence). The CDR3 region is CAIGSGGPNDYGYTF. CDR3 nucleotides: TGCGCCATCGGTTCAGGGGGCCCCAACGACTATGGCTACACCTTC.

The rearrangement uses TRBV6-5 and TRBJ2-5; 10 positions match TRBD2. The germline V gene encodes CDR1 MNHEY and CDR2 SVGAGI. Germline trimming cut 2 bases from V and 2 bases from J; bases unmatched to any gene: 2. This CDR3 has 15 amino acids. The CDR3 sequence: CASSYGLAVQETQYF. Here the CDR3 DNA reads TGTGCCAGCAGTTACGGACTAGCGGTACAAGAGACCCAGTACTTC.

The chain is built from TRBV29-1 and TRBJ1-3; 7 bases match TRBD1. V gave up 7 bases and J gave up 2 bases; unmatched junction bases: 5. This CDR3 is 13 amino acids long. Germline V gives CDR1 SQVTM, CDR2 ANQGSEA. The chain's CDR3 is CSALTGPGNTIYF. For the CDR3, the DNA is TGCAGCGCTTTGACAGGGCCTGGAAACACCATATATTTT.

This CDR3 is CASSAQLGDTGELFF. In DNA, the CDR3 is TGTGCCAGCAGCGCCCAGCTGGGCGACACCGGGGAGCTGTTTTTT. The chain employs TRBV9 and TRBJ2-2; D is unresolved. The length of the CDR3 is 15 residues. Germline V gives CDR1 SGDLS, CDR2 YYNGEE. V gave up 3 bases and J gave up 3 bases, with 12 bases separating them. Drawing the rest from reference TRBV9 and TRBJ2-2, the complete variable domain is DSGVTQTPKHLITATGQRVTLRCSPRSGDLSVYWYQQSLDQGLQFLIQYYNGEERAKGNILERFSAQQFPDLHSELNLSSLELGDSALYFCASSAQLGDTGELFFGEGSRLTVL.

J is TRBJ2-6 and V is TRBV5-4; D is perhaps TRBD1 (6 bases). The CDR3 consists of 15 residues. V lost 2 bases and J lost 4, with 10 bases in between. Per the germline V gene, CDR1 is SGHNT and CDR2 is YYREEE (reference sequence). The CDR3 reads CASSFPGVGANVLTF. The DNA for the CDR3 is TGTGCCAGCAGCTTCCCAGGGGTGGGGGCCAACGTCCTGACTTTC. The full variable domain, completed using reference TRBV5-4 and TRBJ2-6, is ETGVTQSPTHLIKTRGQQVTLRCSSQSGHNTVSWYQQALGQGPQFIFQYYREEENGRGNFPPRFSGLQFPNYSSELNVNALELDDSALYLCASSFPGVGANVLTFGAGSRLTVL.

The chain joins TRBV5-1 to TRBJ1-1, with D unclear. Looked up from germline, CDR1 is SGHRS and CDR2 is YFSETQ. The CDR3 consists of 14 residues. The V gene lost 1 base and the J gene lost 0 bases, with 7 bases spanning the gap. CDR3 sequence: CASSLLQMNTEAFF. CDR3 sequence (DNA): TGCGCCAGCAGCTTGCTCCAGATGAACACTGAAGCTTTCTTT.

In nucleotides, the CDR3 is TGTGCCAGCAGCGTAGCTGGGCGACCGGATACGCAGTATTTT. Amino acid sequence: CASSVAGRPDTQYF. The chain joins TRBV9 to TRBJ2-3, with D unresolved. This CDR3 contains 14 residues. V was trimmed by 0 bases and J by 6 bases, leaving 11 bases between them. Germline V CDR1 and CDR2: SGDLS, YYNGEE.

This clone appeared a few times. The rearrangement joins TRBV6-5 to TRBJ1-6; D may be TRBD1 (6 bases). Germline values: CDR1 MNHEY, CDR2 SVGAGI. This CDR3 comprises 15 residues. Trimming shortened V by 6 bases and J by 3 bases, and 12 bases separated the two germline ends. The CDR3 reads CASRPRGNYNSPLHF. CDR3 nucleotides: TGTGCCAGCAGACCAAGGGGGAACTATAATTCACCCCTCCACTTT.

For this clone: The sample carries other DNA sequences with the same CDR3. The chain joins TRBV5-1 to TRBJ1-2; D is undetermined. Germline CDR1 SGHRS, CDR2 YFSETQ. The length of the CDR3 is 14 residues. The V and J ends lost 0 bases and 4 bases respectively, with 10 bases between them. The CDR3 DNA is TGCGCCAGCAGCTTGGTTCAGGACGGCTATGGCTACACCTTC. It codes for CASSLVQDGYGYTF.

As DNA, the CDR3 is TGTGCCAGCAGCTTAGACCGTACCGGGGAGCTGTTTTTT. Translation gives CASSLDRTGELFF. The V and J genes are TRBV7-2 and TRBJ2-2; D uncertain. CDR3 length: 13 residues. V lost 1 base and J lost 5, with 5 bases in between. Per the germline V gene, CDR1 is SGHTA and CDR2 is FQGNSA.

The V call is TRBV4-1, the J call TRBJ2-5; 7 nucleotides match TRBD2. V lost 0 bases, J lost 2 bases, and 9 bases stayed unmatched. Germline CDR1 MGHRA, CDR2 YSYEKL. The CDR3 consists of 17 residues. As DNA, the CDR3 is TGCGCCAGCAGCCAAGAAGAGGGCGGGGGAGTACAAGAGACCCAGTACTTC. Its translation is CASSQEEGGGVQETQYF.

The V call is TRBV21-1, the J call TRBJ2-7; the D segment call TRBD1 is taken from the table without a DNA check. TRBV21-1 is tagged as a pseudogene. CDR3 size: 14 residues. CDR3 in amino acids: CASSGGRGSYEQYF. CDR3 DNA: TGTGCCAGCAGCGGGGGCAGGGGCTCCTACGAGCAGTACTTC.

The chain has TRBV6-5 and TRBJ1-1; D gene ambiguous. CDR1 is MNHEY, CDR2 SVGAGI, per germline. V was pared by 4 bases and J by 0 bases, with 12 bases between. This CDR3 comprises 15 residues. CDR3 nucleotides: TGTGCCAGCAGTTCCCTTGCGGGAATGAACACTGAAGCTTTCTTT. Translation: CASSSLAGMNTEAFF.